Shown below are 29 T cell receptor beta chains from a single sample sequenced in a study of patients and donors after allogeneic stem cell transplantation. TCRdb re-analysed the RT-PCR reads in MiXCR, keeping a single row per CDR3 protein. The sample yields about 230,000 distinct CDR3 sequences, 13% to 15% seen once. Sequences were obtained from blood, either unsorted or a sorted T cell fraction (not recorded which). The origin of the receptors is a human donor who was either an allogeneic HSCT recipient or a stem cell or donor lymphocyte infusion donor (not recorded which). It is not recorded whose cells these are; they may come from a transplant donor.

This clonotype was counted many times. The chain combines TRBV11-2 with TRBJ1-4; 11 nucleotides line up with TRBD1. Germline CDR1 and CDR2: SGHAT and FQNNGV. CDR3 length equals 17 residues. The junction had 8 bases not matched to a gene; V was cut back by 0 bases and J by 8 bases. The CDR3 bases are TGTGCCAGCAGCTTAGACTACCGGGACAGGGGGGAAGAAAAACTGTTTTTT. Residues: CASSLDYRDRGEEKLFF.

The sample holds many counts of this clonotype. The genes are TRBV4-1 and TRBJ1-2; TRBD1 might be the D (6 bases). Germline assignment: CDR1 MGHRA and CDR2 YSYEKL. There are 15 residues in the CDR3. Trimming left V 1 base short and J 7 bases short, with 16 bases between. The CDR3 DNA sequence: TGCGCCAGCAGCCAAGGAGCACAGGGCGACGGTGGCTACACCTTC. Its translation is CASSQGAQGDGGYTF.

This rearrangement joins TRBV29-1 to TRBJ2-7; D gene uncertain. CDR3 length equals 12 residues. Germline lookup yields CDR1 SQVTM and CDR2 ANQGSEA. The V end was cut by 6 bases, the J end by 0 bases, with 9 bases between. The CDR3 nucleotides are TGCAGCGTGAAAACAAGCTCCTACGAGCAGTACTTC. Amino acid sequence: CSVKTSSYEQYF.

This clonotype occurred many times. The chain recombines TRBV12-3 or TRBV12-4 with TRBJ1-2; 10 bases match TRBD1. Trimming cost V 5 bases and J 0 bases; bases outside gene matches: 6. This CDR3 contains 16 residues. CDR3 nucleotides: TGTGCCAGCAGTGGACAGGGGGGGGGGTCTAACTATGGCTACACCTTC. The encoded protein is CASSGQGGGSNYGYTF.

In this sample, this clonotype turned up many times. The CDR3 reads CASSQVLRTGGDGNTIYF. The CDR3, as DNA: TGTGCCAGCAGCCAAGTTCTCCGGACAGGGGGCGATGGAAACACCATATATTTT. The V call is TRBV14, the J call TRBJ1-3; TRBD1 matches at 11 bases. The CDR3 is 18 residues long. The germline V gene encodes CDR1 SGHDN and CDR2 FVKESK. Unmatched junction bases numbered 8, after V lost 1 base and J lost 3 bases.

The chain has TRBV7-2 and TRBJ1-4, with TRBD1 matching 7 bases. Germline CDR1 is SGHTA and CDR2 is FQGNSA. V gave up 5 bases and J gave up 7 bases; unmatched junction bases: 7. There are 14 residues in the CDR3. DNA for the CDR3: TGTGCCAGCAGCGCAGGGGGTTACGGTGAAAAACTGTTTTTT. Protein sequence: CASSAGGYGEKLFF.

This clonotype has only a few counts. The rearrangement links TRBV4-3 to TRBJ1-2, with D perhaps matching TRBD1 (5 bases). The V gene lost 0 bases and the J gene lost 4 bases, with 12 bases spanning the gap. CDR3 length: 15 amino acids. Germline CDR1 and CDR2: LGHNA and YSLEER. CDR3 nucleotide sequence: TGCGCCAGCAGCCAAGACCCCCAGGGAAGCTATGGCTACACCTTC. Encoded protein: CASSQDPQGSYGYTF.

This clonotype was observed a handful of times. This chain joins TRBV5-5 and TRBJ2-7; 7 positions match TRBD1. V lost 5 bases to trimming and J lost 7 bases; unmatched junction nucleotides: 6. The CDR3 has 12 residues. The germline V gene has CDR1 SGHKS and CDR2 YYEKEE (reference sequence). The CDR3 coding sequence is TGTGCCAGCAGTTCACAGGGGTGGGAGCAGTACTTC. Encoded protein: CASSSQGWEQYF.

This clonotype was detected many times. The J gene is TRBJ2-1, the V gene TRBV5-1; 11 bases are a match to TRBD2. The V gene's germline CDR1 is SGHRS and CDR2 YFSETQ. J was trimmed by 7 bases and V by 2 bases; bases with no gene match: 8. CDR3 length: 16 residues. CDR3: CASSFRLAGGPNEQFF. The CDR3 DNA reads TGCGCCAGCAGCTTCCGCCTAGCGGGGGGCCCGAATGAGCAGTTCTTC.

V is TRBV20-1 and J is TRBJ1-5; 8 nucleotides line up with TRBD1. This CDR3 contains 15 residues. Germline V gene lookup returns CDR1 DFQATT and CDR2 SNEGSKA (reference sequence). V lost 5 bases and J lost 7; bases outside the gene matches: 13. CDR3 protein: CSAGVVQGAWQPQHF. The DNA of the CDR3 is TGCAGTGCTGGTGTGGTGCAGGGGGCTTGGCAGCCCCAGCATTTT.

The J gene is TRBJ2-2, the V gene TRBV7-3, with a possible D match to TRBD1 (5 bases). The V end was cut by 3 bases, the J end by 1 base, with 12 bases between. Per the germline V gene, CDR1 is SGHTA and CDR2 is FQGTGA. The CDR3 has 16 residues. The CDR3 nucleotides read TGTGCCAGCAGCTTGGATCGGACATGGAACACCGGGGAGCTGTTTTTT. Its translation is CASSLDRTWNTGELFF.

DNA for the CDR3: TGTGCCAGCAGCAAAGACTTGGACAGGCGGGGCTATGGCTACACCTTC. It encodes CASSKDLDRRGYGYTF. The chain links TRBV7-9 to TRBJ1-2, with 7 bases fitting TRBD1. Unmatched junction bases numbered 13, after V lost 5 bases and J lost 4 bases. CDR1 and CDR2 (germline): SEHNR, FQNEAQ (reference sequence). The CDR3 sequence is 16 residues long. The full variable domain, with the rest looked up from reference TRBV7-9 and TRBJ1-2, is DTGVSQNPRHKITKRGQNVTFRCDPISEHNRLYWYRQTLGQGPEFLTYFQNEAQLEKSRLLSDRFSAERPKGSFSTLEIQRTEQGDSAMYLCASSKDLDRRGYGYTFGSGTRLTVV.

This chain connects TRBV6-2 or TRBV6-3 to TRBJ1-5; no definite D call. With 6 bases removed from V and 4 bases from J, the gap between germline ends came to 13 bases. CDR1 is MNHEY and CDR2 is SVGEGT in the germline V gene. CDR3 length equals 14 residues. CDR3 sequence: CASSPITGNQPQHF. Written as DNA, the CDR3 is TGTGCCAGCAGCCCCATAACCGGGAATCAGCCCCAGCATTTT.

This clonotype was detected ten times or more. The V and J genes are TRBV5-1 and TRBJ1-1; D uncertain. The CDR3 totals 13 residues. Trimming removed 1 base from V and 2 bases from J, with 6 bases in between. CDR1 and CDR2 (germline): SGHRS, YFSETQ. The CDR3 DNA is TGCGCCAGCAGCTTGAACAGAAACACTGAAGCTTTCTTT. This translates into CASSLNRNTEAFF.

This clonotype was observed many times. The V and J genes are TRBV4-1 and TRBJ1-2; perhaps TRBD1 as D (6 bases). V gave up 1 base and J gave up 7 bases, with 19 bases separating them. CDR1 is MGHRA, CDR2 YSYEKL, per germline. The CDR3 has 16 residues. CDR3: CASSQATKQGLVGYTF. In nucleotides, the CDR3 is TGCGCCAGCAGCCAAGCTACGAAACAGGGTCTTGTTGGCTACACCTTC.

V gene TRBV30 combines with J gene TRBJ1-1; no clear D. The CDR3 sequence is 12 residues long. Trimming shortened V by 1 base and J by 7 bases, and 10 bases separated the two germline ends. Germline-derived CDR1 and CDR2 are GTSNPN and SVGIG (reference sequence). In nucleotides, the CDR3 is TGTGCCTGGAGTGACGCGGGGTTTGAAGCTTTCTTT. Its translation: CAWSDAGFEAFF.

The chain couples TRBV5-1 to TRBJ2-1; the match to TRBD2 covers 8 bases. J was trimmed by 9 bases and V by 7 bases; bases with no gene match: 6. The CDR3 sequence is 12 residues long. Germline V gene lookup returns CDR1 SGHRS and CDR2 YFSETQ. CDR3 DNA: TGCGCCAGCGGATCTAGCGGGCCTGAGCAGTTCTTC. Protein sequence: CASGSSGPEQFF.

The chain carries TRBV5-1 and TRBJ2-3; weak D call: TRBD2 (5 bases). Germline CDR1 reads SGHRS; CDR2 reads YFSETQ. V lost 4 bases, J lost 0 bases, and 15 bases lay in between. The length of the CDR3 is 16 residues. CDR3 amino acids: CASSPNAGGSTDTQYF. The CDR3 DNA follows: TGCGCCAGCAGCCCGAATGCCGGCGGGAGCACAGATACGCAGTATTTT.

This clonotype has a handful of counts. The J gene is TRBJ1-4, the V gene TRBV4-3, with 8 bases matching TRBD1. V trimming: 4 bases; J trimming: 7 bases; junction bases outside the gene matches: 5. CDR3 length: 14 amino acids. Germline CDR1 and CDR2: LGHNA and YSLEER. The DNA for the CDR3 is TGCGCCAGCAGCCCTGGGACAGGACCTGAAAAACTGTTTTTT. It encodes CASSPGTGPEKLFF.

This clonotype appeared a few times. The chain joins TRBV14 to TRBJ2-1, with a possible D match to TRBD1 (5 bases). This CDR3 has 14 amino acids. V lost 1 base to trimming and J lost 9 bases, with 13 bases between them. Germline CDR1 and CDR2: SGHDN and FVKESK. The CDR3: CASSQAPRGGEQFF. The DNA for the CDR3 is TGTGCCAGCAGCCAAGCGCCTAGGGGCGGTGAGCAGTTCTTC.

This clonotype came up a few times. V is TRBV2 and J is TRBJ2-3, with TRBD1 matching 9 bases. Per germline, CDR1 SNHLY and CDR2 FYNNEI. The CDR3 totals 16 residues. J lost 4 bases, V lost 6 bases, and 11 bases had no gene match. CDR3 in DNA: TGTGCCAGCAGCCATGACCGGACAGGGGAGTCAGATACGCAGTATTTT. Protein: CASSHDRTGESDTQYF.

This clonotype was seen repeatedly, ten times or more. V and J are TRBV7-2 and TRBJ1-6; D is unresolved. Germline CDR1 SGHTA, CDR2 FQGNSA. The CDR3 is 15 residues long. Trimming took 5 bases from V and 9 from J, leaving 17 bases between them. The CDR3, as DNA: TGTGCCAGCAGCCCATGGGCGGGCCGCGGTTCACCCCTCCACTTT. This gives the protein CASSPWAGRGSPLHF.

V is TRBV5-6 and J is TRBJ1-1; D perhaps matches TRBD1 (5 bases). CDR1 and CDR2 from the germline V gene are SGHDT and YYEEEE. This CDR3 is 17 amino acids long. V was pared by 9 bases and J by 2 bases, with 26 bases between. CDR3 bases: TGTGCCACCGGATCGATGACTCGAGGGGCGGCCAACACTGAAGCTTTCTTT. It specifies CATGSMTRGAANTEAFF.

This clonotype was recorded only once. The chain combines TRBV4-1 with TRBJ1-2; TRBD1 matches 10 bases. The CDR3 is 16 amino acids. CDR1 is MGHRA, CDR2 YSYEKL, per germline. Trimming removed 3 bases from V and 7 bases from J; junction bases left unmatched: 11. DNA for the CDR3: TGCGCCAGCAGCCAGGCCGGGACAGGGGTCGGGGGTGGCTACACCTTC. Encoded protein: CASSQAGTGVGGGYTF.

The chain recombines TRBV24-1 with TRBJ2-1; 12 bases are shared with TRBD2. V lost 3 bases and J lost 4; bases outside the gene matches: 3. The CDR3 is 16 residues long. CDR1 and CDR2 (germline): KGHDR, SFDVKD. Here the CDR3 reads CATSDPLAGGYNEQFF. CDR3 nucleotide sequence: TGTGCCACCAGTGATCCTCTAGCGGGGGGGTACAATGAGCAGTTCTTC.

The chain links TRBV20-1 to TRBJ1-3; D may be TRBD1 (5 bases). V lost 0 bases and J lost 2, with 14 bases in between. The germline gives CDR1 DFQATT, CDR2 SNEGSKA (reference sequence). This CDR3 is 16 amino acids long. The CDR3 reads CSARDSGRGAGNTIYF. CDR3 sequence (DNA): TGCAGTGCTAGAGATAGCGGGAGGGGAGCTGGAAACACCATATATTTT.

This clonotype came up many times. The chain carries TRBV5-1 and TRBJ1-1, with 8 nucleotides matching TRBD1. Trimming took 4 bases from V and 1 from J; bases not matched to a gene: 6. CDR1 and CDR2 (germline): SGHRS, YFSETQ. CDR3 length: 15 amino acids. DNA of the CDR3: TGCGCCAGCAGCCCCCAGGGGGCTGGGAACACTGAAGCTTTCTTT. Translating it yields CASSPQGAGNTEAFF.

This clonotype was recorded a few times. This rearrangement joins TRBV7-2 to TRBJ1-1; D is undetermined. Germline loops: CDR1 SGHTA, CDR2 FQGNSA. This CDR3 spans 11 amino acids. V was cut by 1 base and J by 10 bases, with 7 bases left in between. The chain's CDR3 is CASSLVYGAFF. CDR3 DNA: TGTGCCAGCAGCTTAGTATACGGAGCTTTCTTT.

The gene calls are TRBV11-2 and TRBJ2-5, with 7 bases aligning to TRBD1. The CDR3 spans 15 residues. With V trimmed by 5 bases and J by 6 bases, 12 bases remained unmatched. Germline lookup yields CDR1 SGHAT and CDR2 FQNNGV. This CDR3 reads CASSQSGQRGKTQYF. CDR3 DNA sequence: TGTGCCAGCAGCCAATCGGGACAGCGAGGGAAGACCCAGTACTTC.